This entry concerns a single TCR beta chain. This receptor's antigen is unknown. No base quality information exists; no much larger clone differs at one position. This sample was taken from a study of shared clonotypes between healthy human individuals (dated by TCRdb to the early 2020s). Regarding the complete study: Three men and a couple of women, aged 18 to 49 years, made up the cohort. Per donor, leukapheresis produced somewhere between about 0.94 and 8.9 billion PBMCs. To estimate repertoire size and how much clonotype sharing occurs between individuals, the study deeply sequenced the blood TCR repertoires of five healthy adults. For each donor, CD4 naive and CD4 memory were each run on three plates, CD8 naive on two plates, and CD8 memory on one plate. Libraries were prepared and TCR repertoires were sequenced by different laboratories using diverse techniques, in order to increase sequencing depth and limit assay-specific biases. General findings and caveats noted by the study authors: Larger estimated clonotype richness was generally found for naive subsets than for memory subsets. Clonotypes shared by all four sorted-subset donors showed higher generation probabilities than non-shared clonotypes. Sampling was restricted to blood, and TCR repertoires in tissues likely differ from the TCR repertoires found in blood. Because the study included only a small number of donors, the genetic and exposure-history diversity represented was limited. Sharing across a few donors was observed for about 4.8% of naive CD4, under 4% of naive CD8, 2.3% of memory CD4, and around 0.4% of memory CD8 clonotypes. Even with the large sequencing depth, rarefaction of the sorted-subset datasets indicated that sequencing was incomplete. Based on pairwise subsampling, the degree of clonotype sharing among donors was expected to be affected by sequencing depth.

CD8 naive samples were obtained by positive selection for CCR7 among CD45RO-negative cells, yielding a CD45RA+CCR7+ population from which TemRA cells were excluded. The donors were healthy, HIV-negative adults with no recently reported acute infections or vaccinations. All donors were Caucasian adults living in Nashville, Tennessee, USA. Blood was obtained by leukapheresis, after which PBMCs were separated by Ficoll-Histopaque density gradient centrifugation and cryopreserved in liquid nitrogen vapor phase. Analytical flow cytometry was used to check the purity and quantity of every magnetically sorted T cell population. Genomic DNA was isolated from each sorted fraction and quantified by UV absorbance on a Nanodrop 2000c. V loses 1 base of germline sequence and J loses 8 bases, and the interval between the two ends is 24 bases. CDR1 SGHDN and CDR2 FVKESK were looked up in the germline V gene. Inclusive of the bounding cysteine and phenylalanine, the CDR3 is 18 residues long. Left in the record is the CDR3 DNA by itself, 54 bases read in frame from the first base.

TCR CDR3 regions were amplified from genomic DNA by multiplex PCR using the deep immunoSEQ assay. Genomic DNA extracted from each cell subset was distributed evenly over all wells of several immunoSEQ 96-well plates, and each plate served as one replicate. For sorted subsets, around 0.2 ug of genomic DNA, equivalent to some 30,000 T cell genomes, went into each replicate PCR. Purified libraries were quantified with a Qubit 3.0 fluorometer, sized on a Bioanalyzer 2100, and re-quantified with the KAPA Library Quantification kit. Each immunoSEQ 96-well plate was sequenced on its own single-read 150-cycle Illumina NextSeq 550 flow cell. The original methods were these. Because only junctional sequences without quality scores were contained in the immunoSEQ output, filtering matching that applied to full-length reads could not be performed. Sequences were annotated with PyIR, a Python wrapper for IgBLAST v1.9, using IMGT germline references to assign V/J genes and CDR3. Reads were filtered out if the reads had weak V/J assignments (E-value above 1e-6), no CDR3, stop codons, out-of-frame junctions, or ambiguous translated residues. V3J clonotypes were defined as sequences sharing the same inferred V gene, J gene, and CDR3 amino acid sequence. Percentage overlap between repertoires was calculated by dividing the number of shared unique clonotypes by the size of the smaller repertoire. Repertoire richness was assessed with RTK rarefaction, the Chao1 estimator, and Recon v2.1 estimates of unobserved clonotypes. OLGA was used to compute generation probabilities for all TCRbeta clonotypes that the gDNA method yielded from four donors. Sourced from immuneACCESS, this table was stored by TCRdb with only in-frame sequences that have V and J called. A share of the clones is absent; for the studies checked, an unresolved V gene accounts for under half, and the remainder has no known explanation. D and trimming were read from the DNA, whereas the V and J calls and clone size are those reported in that table. A total of around 650,000 clones appear in this sample, about 95% of them only once. The top ten constitute less than 0.12% of the sample.

The sequence derives from a woman under 40 in good health. The rearranged segments are TRBV14 and TRBJ2-1; the best D guess is TRBD2, with 6 bases matching. The specimen was naive CD8+ T cells sorted from blood. According to the study, the label for this sample's cell subset or site signals: CD45RA+CCR7+. The DNA is as follows: TGTGCCAGCAGCCAAGGTCGCCGGGAGCGCCTTGAGGGATATGAGCAGTTCTTC. Its amino acids are CASSQGRRERLEGYEQFF.